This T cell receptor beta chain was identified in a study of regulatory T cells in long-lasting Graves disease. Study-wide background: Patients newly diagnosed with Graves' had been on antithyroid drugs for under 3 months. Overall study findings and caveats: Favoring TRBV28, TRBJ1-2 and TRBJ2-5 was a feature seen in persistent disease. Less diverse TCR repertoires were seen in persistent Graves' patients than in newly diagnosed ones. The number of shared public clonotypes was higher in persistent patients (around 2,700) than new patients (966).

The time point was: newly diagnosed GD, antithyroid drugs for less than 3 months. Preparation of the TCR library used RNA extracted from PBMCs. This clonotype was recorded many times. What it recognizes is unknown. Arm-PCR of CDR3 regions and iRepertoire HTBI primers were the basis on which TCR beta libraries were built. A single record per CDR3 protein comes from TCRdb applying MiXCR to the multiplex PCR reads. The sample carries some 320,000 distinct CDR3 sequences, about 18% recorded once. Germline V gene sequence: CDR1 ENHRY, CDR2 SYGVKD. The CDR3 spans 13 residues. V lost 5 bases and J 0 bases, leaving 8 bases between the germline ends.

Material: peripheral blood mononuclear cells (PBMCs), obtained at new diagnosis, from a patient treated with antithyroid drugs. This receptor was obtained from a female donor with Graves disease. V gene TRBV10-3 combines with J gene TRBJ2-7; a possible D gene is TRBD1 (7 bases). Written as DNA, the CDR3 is TGTGCCATCAGTCAGGGGGGCTCCTACGAGCAGTACTTC. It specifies CAISQGGSYEQYF.